The rows below give T cell receptor beta chains drawn from one sample of a study of blood T cell repertoires in COVID-19. TCRdb's copy holds only in-frame clones and misses some; the assay was immunoSEQ multiplex PCR. The sample yields 76,000 or so clones, over 75% seen once. The material sequenced was peripheral blood. The source of these receptors is a middle-aged man with acute or convalescent COVID-19. Each CDR3 is given with its conserved first and last residue. A D gene is named only where the DNA matches it firmly. Only part of the rows carry a size: once, few, many, or a class if the clone is expanded.

TRBJ1-1,TRBD1,few,TRBV7-2,CASSPRTGRAEAFF,TGTGCCAGCAGCCCTAGGACAGGGAGGGCTGAAGCTTTCTTT
TRBJ1-4,NA,NA,TRBV10-3,CAISDGREGEKLFF,TGTGCCATCAGTGACGGCAGGGAGGGGGAAAAACTGTTTTTT
TRBJ1-1,NA,few,TRBV28,CASSAKSQGSAEAFF,TGTGCCAGCAGTGCAAAATCACAGGGCTCTGCTGAAGCTTTCTTT
TRBJ2-1,NA,NA,TRBV5-4,CASASTGSSYNEQFF,TGTGCCAGCGCCTCTACAGGGAGCTCCTACAATGAGCAGTTCTTC
TRBJ1-5,NA,NA,TRBV7-2,CASSLAGDQPQHF,TGTGCCAGCAGCTTGGCAGGGGATCAGCCCCAGCATTTT
TRBJ2-7,NA,NA,TRBV19,CASSIAGPGEAEQYF,TGTGCCAGTAGTATAGCGGGACCGGGGGAGGCGGAGCAGTACTTC
TRBJ1-1,TRBD1,NA,TRBV5-1,CASSWQGATEAFF,TGCGCCAGCAGCTGGCAGGGGGCCACTGAAGCTTTCTTT
TRBJ1-2,TRBD1,NA,TRBV6-5,CASSYSRTGGGYGYTF,TGTGCCAGCAGTTACTCTCGGACAGGGGGCGGCTATGGCTACACCTTC
TRBJ1-5,NA,NA,TRBV28,CASSSGGPQPQHF,TGTGCCAGCAGTTCGGGAGGGCCCCAGCCCCAGCATTTT
TRBJ1-5,NA,NA,TRBV5-5,CASSWGERRLNQPQHF,TGTGCCAGCAGCTGGGGGGAAAGGAGATTAAATCAGCCCCAGCATTTT
TRBJ2-6,NA,NA,TRBV4-3,CASSRRGANVLTF,TGCGCCAGCAGCCGGAGGGGGGCCAACGTCCTGACTTTC
TRBJ1-5,NA,NA,TRBV29-1,CSVGAGNSNQPQHF,TGCAGCGTTGGTGCAGGAAATAGCAATCAGCCCCAGCATTTT
TRBJ1-3,NA,few,TRBV19,CASIRDRPASGNTIYF,TGTGCCAGTATCAGAGACAGGCCGGCCTCTGGAAACACCATATATTTT
TRBJ1-2,NA,NA,TRBV3-1/TRBV3-2,CASSRETVTQGLGYTF,TGTGCCAGCAGCCGAGAGACGGTCACGCAGGGACTGGGCTACACCTTC
TRBJ2-7,TRBD2,NA,TRBV5-4,CASSHGGVSYEQYF,TGTGCCAGCAGCCACGGGGGGGTCTCCTACGAGCAGTACTTC
TRBJ2-3,NA,NA,TRBV7-9,CASSPGQLSTDTQYF,TGTGCCAGCAGCCCCGGACAGCTTAGCACAGATACGCAGTATTTT
TRBJ1-2,TRBD1,NA,TRBV2,CASEQGANYGYTF,TGTGCCAGCGAACAGGGGGCGAACTATGGCTACACCTTC
TRBJ2-7,TRBD1,NA,TRBV28,CASSLGLTGVGYEQYF,TGTGCCAGCAGTTTGGGTCTGACAGGGGTGGGCTACGAGCAGTACTTC
TRBJ2-2,NA,NA,TRBV5-1,CASSLGGQNTGELFF,TGCGCCAGCAGCTTGGGGGGACAGAACACCGGGGAGCTGTTTTTT
TRBJ1-5,NA,once,TRBV6-6,CASTRRGHNQPQHF,TGTGCCAGCACTCGTAGGGGACATAATCAGCCCCAGCATTTT
TRBJ2-3,NA,NA,TRBV9,CASSSTRSKATTDTQYF,TGTGCCAGCAGCTCAACTAGATCTAAAGCAACCACAGATACGCAGTATTTT
TRBJ1-5,NA,NA,TRBV6-6,CASLRGNSNQPQHF,TGTGCCAGTCTACGGGGTAATAGCAATCAGCCCCAGCATTTT
TRBJ2-2,TRBD1,NA,TRBV29-1,CSVEKGAKTGELFF,TGCAGCGTTGAGAAGGGGGCGAAAACCGGGGAGCTGTTTTTT
TRBJ2-7,NA,NA,TRBV1,CTSSQDPLAGKREQYF,TGCACCAGCAGCCAAGATCCCCTAGCGGGAAAACGGGAGCAGTACTTC
TRBJ2-5,NA,NA,TRBV11-2,CASSLSGWLGPQETQYF,TGTGCCAGCAGCTTATCCGGGTGGTTGGGGCCTCAAGAGACCCAGTACTTC
TRBJ1-2,NA,NA,TRBV6-6,CASSPLLMRAKNHGYTF,TGTGCCAGCAGTCCTCTCTTAATGCGGGCCAAAAACCATGGCTACACCTTC
TRBJ1-5,TRBD1,few,TRBV2,CASSGQGRNQPQHF,TGTGCCAGCAGCGGACAGGGCCGCAATCAGCCCCAGCATTTT
TRBJ2-7,NA,NA,TRBV6-2/TRBV6-3,CASSPGIYEQYF,TGTGCCAGCAGTCCCGGGATCTACGAGCAGTACTTC
TRBJ1-5,NA,few,TRBV28,CASSTAGSGNQPQHF,TGTGCCAGCAGCACTGCGGGGAGTGGCAATCAGCCCCAGCATTTT
TRBJ1-1,TRBD1,NA,TRBV19,CASSIERRDRGKTEAFF,TGTGCCAGTAGTATAGAGAGGAGGGACAGGGGCAAAACTGAAGCTTTCTTT
TRBJ1-1,NA,NA,TRBV15,CATSYDRNTEAFF,TGTGCCACCAGCTACGACAGGAACACTGAAGCTTTCTTT
TRBJ1-1,NA,NA,TRBV28,CASSNSPTPGEAFF,TGTGCCAGCAGTAATTCCCCAACCCCGGGTGAAGCTTTCTTT
TRBJ1-3,NA,few,TRBV7-2,CASSYQQGGNTIYF,TGTGCCAGCAGCTATCAACAGGGTGGAAACACCATATATTTT
TRBJ1-6,NA,NA,TRBV6-6,CASRAAAHSPLHF,TGTGCCAGCAGGGCGGCAGCTCATTCACCCCTCCACTTT
TRBJ2-5,NA,NA,TRBV7-7,CASSRGQETQYF,TGTGCCAGCAGCAGGGGCCAAGAGACCCAGTACTTC
TRBJ2-7,NA,NA,TRBV25-1,CASSANGQGYEQYF,TGTGCCAGCAGTGCGAACGGGCAGGGTTACGAGCAGTACTTC
TRBJ1-5,NA,NA,TRBV27,CASSLSGLGNQPQHF,TGTGCCAGCAGTTTGAGTGGTTTGGGCAATCAGCCCCAGCATTTT
TRBJ1-2,NA,NA,TRBV28,CASSPSLGLHGYTF,TGTGCCAGCAGTCCCTCTCTGGGGCTGCATGGCTACACCTTC
TRBJ2-4,NA,NA,TRBV7-9,CASSTTLVAKNIQYF,TGTGCCAGCAGCACAACCCTCGTAGCCAAAAACATTCAGTACTTC
TRBJ2-2,NA,NA,TRBV9,CASSANSGELFF,TGTGCCAGCAGCGCAAACTCCGGGGAGCTGTTTTTT
TRBJ1-5,NA,NA,TRBV7-2,CASSLALAGGNQPQHF,TGTGCCAGCAGCTTAGCGTTGGCAGGGGGCAATCAGCCCCAGCATTTT
TRBJ1-2,NA,NA,TRBV5-1,CASSLAGGGDYGYTF,TGCGCCAGCAGCTTGGCCGGCGGGGGCGACTATGGCTACACCTTC
TRBJ2-7,NA,NA,TRBV15,CATSRVEAGYEQYF,TGTGCCACCAGCAGAGTTGAGGCGGGCTACGAGCAGTACTTC
TRBJ1-5,NA,NA,TRBV5-6,CASSPRAGATNQPQHF,TGTGCCAGCAGCCCTAGAGCAGGGGCCACCAATCAGCCCCAGCATTTT
TRBJ1-1,NA,NA,TRBV11-1,CASTPKWGDGAFF,TGTGCCAGCACCCCCAAGTGGGGGGACGGGGCTTTCTTT
TRBJ1-2,TRBD1,NA,TRBV4-1,CASSLSVGTGGTYGYTF,TGCGCCAGCAGCCTATCGGTCGGGACAGGGGGCACCTATGGCTACACCTTC
TRBJ2-3,NA,NA,TRBV27,CASSSSDRVGDTQYF,NA
TRBJ1-1,NA,NA,TRBV5-1,CASSIGQTEAFF,TGCGCCAGCAGCATAGGACAGACTGAAGCTTTCTTT
TRBJ1-2,NA,once,TRBV19,CASSMAGDGYTF,TGTGCCAGTAGTATGGCAGGGGATGGCTACACCTTC
TRBJ2-7,NA,NA,TRBV9,CASSVSPGFNEQYF,TGTGCCAGCAGCGTTTCGCCGGGTTTCAACGAGCAGTACTTC
TRBJ1-3,NA,NA,TRBV29-1,CSAAIGQSGNTIYF,TGCAGCGCTGCAATCGGACAGTCTGGAAACACCATATATTTT
TRBJ1-2,NA,NA,TRBV29-1,CSVEGTHNFYGYTF,TGCAGCGTTGAAGGGACTCATAATTTCTATGGCTACACCTTC